This TCR beta chain emerged from a study of T-cell memory formation after mild COVID-19. Findings and limits, study-wide: Mainly in CM and EM were contracting CD4+ clones; CD8+ were in EMRA.

The table lists this clonotype with a few counts. The antigen is not known. The 5'RACE method, run with constant-segment primers, produced TCR alpha and TCR beta cDNA libraries (carrying sample barcodes and UMIs). Each CDR3 protein gets one entry after TCRdb re-called the 5' RACE reads with MiXCR. The sample lists about 300,000 distinct CDR3 sequences; approximately 20% were seen once. This CDR3 contains 14 residues. From germline, CDR1 is SEHNR and CDR2 FQNEAQ (reference sequence). Trimming removed 1 base at V and 2 bases at J, with 9 bases between. The genes are TRBV7-9 and TRBJ2-7; a weak D match, TRBD2 (5 bases). This receptor was identified in a young man who had mild COVID-19 (a few samples of this study predate the infection). Cell type and time point are not known. The specimen sequenced was PBMCs or a T cell subset sorted from them (not recorded which). The CDR3: CASSLGGVAYEQYF. The DNA for the CDR3 is TGTGCCAGCAGCTTAGGGGGAGTAGCCTACGAGCAGTACTTC. Variable domain in full (rest from reference TRBV7-9 and TRBJ2-7): DTGVSQNPRHKITKRGQNVTFRCDPISEHNRLYWYRQTLGQGPEFLTYFQNEAQLEKSRLLSDRFSAERPKGSFSTLEIQRTEQGDSAMYLCASSLGGVAYEQYFGPGTRLTVT.